The 29 T cell receptor beta chains given below trace back to one sample, sequenced in a study of OX40 agonist ivuxolimab in advanced cancers. Measured with immunoSEQ multiplex PCR; TCRdb has only the in-frame clones, and not every one. The table has 35,000 to 45,000 clones, approximately 80% seen once. The specimen was CD4+ or CD8+ T cells sorted from blood, collected in a trial of the OX40 agonist ivuxolimab. These receptors were obtained from an adult with an advanced solid tumor such as melanoma, head and neck, liver or kidney cancer.

The chain is built from TRBV20-1 and TRBJ1-1, with D possibly TRBD1 on 5 matching bases. Germline V gene lookup returns CDR1 DFQATT and CDR2 SNEGSKA (reference sequence). V was clipped by 1 base and J by 9 bases, with 9 bases between them. The CDR3 spans 11 residues. In nucleotides, the CDR3 is TGCAGTGCTAGAGGCGACAGTAAAGCTTTCTTT. As protein: CSARGDSKAFF.

This chain connects TRBV9 to TRBJ2-5; a possible D gene is TRBD2 (6 bases). V was clipped by 2 bases and J by 1 base, with 9 bases between them. Germline V gene sequence: CDR1 SGDLS, CDR2 YYNGEE. This CDR3 has 14 amino acids. The CDR3 here is CASSVVGGQETQYF. CDR3 coding DNA: TGTGCCAGCAGCGTTGTCGGGGGCCAAGAGACCCAGTACTTC.

The chain joins TRBV6-5 to TRBJ1-3; tentatively, D is TRBD1 (5 bases). V lost 3 bases to trimming and J lost 2 bases, with 11 bases between them. The length of the CDR3 is 15 residues. Germline V gene data show CDR1 as MNHEY and CDR2 as SVGAGI. The DNA for the CDR3 is TGTGCCAGCAGTTATGGGGGGACGGCTGGAAACACCATATATTTT. Translation: CASSYGGTAGNTIYF.

This clone has only a few counts. The rearrangement joins TRBV30 to TRBJ1-2; D is uncertain. CDR1 GTSNPN and CDR2 SVGIG come from the germline V gene (reference sequence). This CDR3 spans 12 amino acids. Trimming stripped 0 bases from V and 8 bases from J, with 10 bases between. The CDR3 nucleotides read TGTGCCTGGAGTGTACTCAGAAACGGCTACACCTTC. Residues: CAWSVLRNGYTF.

V and J are TRBV10-1 and TRBJ1-4; TRBD1 matches 8 bases. The length of the CDR3 is 14 residues. Germline lookup yields CDR1 WNHNN and CDR2 SYGVQD (reference sequence). With V trimmed by 6 bases and J by 7 bases, 7 bases remained unmatched. The CDR3, as DNA: TGCGCCAGCAGCCAGGACAGGGTATCTGAAAAACTGTTTTTT. The encoded protein is CASSQDRVSEKLFF.

V gene TRBV11-2 combines with J gene TRBJ2-7, with 9 bases aligning to TRBD1. This CDR3 has 19 amino acids. With V trimmed by 0 bases and J by 0 bases, 12 bases remained unmatched. Germline V gene lookup returns CDR1 SGHAT and CDR2 FQNNGV. CDR3 DNA sequence: TGTGCCAGCAGCTTAGATGGGGGTTTTCCGGGACAGGGCTCCTACGAGCAGTACTTC. Translated, it gives CASSLDGGFPGQGSYEQYF. Complete variable domain (other parts from reference TRBV11-2 and TRBJ2-7): EAGVAQSPRYKIIEKRQSVAFWCNPISGHATLYWYQQILGQGPKLLIQFQNNGVVDDSQLPKDRFSAERLKGVDSTLKIQPAKLEDSAVYLCASSLDGGFPGQGSYEQYFGPGTRLTVT.

The J gene is TRBJ2-3, the V gene TRBV11-3; 9 positions agree with TRBD1. After removal of 4 bases from V and 6 bases from J, the junction contained 8 bases not matched to a gene. Per the germline V gene, CDR1 is SGHNT and CDR2 is YENEEA. The CDR3 length is 15 residues. CDR3 residues: CASSSTGGERDTQYF. DNA for the CDR3: TGTGCCAGCAGCTCGACAGGGGGGGAGAGGGATACGCAGTATTTT.

The chain employs TRBV6-6 and TRBJ2-3; 11 bases line up with TRBD2. V lost 4 bases to trimming and J lost 3 bases; unmatched junction nucleotides: 3. Germline CDR1 MNHNY, CDR2 SVGAGI (reference sequence). The CDR3 covers 15 residues. Here the CDR3 reads CASSLLAGGTDTQYF. The CDR3 DNA reads as TGTGCCAGCAGTTTGCTAGCGGGAGGTACAGATACGCAGTATTTT.

This chain uses TRBV28 with TRBJ2-3; maybe TRBD2 (6 bases). In germline, CDR1 is MDHEN, CDR2 SYDVKM. V lost 2 bases and J 4 bases, leaving 19 bases between the germline ends. The CDR3 is 17 residues long. The CDR3 protein is CASSLTDGGLGSDTQYF. Written as DNA, the CDR3 is TGTGCCAGCAGTTTAACTGACGGGGGTCTGGGTTCAGATACGCAGTATTTT.

V and J are TRBV30 and TRBJ2-5, with D possibly being TRBD1 (5 bases). The CDR3 contains 15 residues. CDR1 is GTSNPN and CDR2 is SVGIG in the germline V gene (reference sequence). The V end lost 3 bases, the J end lost 6 bases, and 20 bases lay between the germline ends. This CDR3 is CAWRGVVGFEKTQYF. The DNA for the CDR3 is TGTGCCTGGAGAGGGGTGGTAGGATTTGAGAAGACCCAGTACTTC. Full variable domain (outside the CDR3, taken from reference TRBV30 and TRBJ2-5): SQTIHQWPATLVQPVGSPLSLECTVEGTSNPNLYWYRQAAGRGLQLLFYSVGIGQISSEVPQNLSASRPQDRQFILSSKKLLLSDSGFYLCAWRGVVGFEKTQYFGPGTRLLVL.

The rearrangement uses TRBV28 and TRBJ1-4; 7 nucleotides agree with TRBD1. The V and J ends lost 6 bases and 4 bases, in that order; junction bases with no gene match: 11. The CDR3 consists of 16 residues. Germline V gene data show CDR1 as MDHEN and CDR2 as SYDVKM. CDR3 nucleotides: TGTGCCAGCAGGCGACAGGGACGAGGGAGTAATGAAAAACTGTTTTTT. Protein: CASRRQGRGSNEKLFF.

The chain combines TRBV27 with TRBJ2-7; TRBD1 agrees at 8 bases. V trimming: 5 bases; J trimming: 5 bases; junction bases outside the gene matches: 2. Per germline, CDR1 MNHEY and CDR2 SMNVEV (reference sequence). The CDR3 loop spans 12 amino acids. The CDR3 region has the DNA TGTGCCAGCAGTCTGACAGGGGACGAGCAGTACTTC. As protein: CASSLTGDEQYF.

The chain is built from TRBV9 and TRBJ2-5; 9 nucleotides align to TRBD2. The CDR3 is 15 amino acids. In germline, CDR1 is SGDLS, CDR2 YYNGEE. V was pared by 1 base and J by 3 bases, with 4 bases of the junction left unmatched. CDR3 protein: CASSVKLAGEETQYF. The CDR3 nucleotides are TGTGCCAGCAGCGTAAAATTAGCGGGAGAAGAGACCCAGTACTTC.

The rearrangement uses TRBV27 and TRBJ2-4, with 8 bases fitting TRBD2. The CDR3 spans 16 residues. J lost 0 bases, V lost 5 bases, and 6 bases had no gene match. The germline gives CDR1 MNHEY, CDR2 SMNVEV (reference sequence). CDR3 in DNA: TGTGCCAGCAGTGAACTAGCGGTTTTAGCCAAAAACATTCAGTACTTC. It codes for CASSELAVLAKNIQYF.

The rearrangement joins TRBV10-3 to TRBJ2-2; 13 bases agree with TRBD2. Germline V CDR1 and CDR2: ENHRY, SYGVKD. J lost 7 bases, V lost 6 bases, and 8 bases had no gene match. This CDR3 spans 16 amino acids. CDR3 bases: TGTGCCATCAGCGAAGGACTAGCGGGAGCCGGCGGGGAGCTGTTTTTT. Translated: CAISEGLAGAGGELFF.

The rearrangement links TRBV18 to TRBJ1-2, with unresolved D. CDR3 length: 14 amino acids. Germline-derived CDR1 and CDR2 are KGHSH and LQKENI. V lost 3 bases and J lost 8, with 16 bases in between. The DNA of the CDR3 is TGTGCCAGCTCACCTCAAGGGCGGGCGGGCGGCTACACCTTC. It specifies CASSPQGRAGGYTF.

The chain recombines TRBV19 with TRBJ1-5; 8 bases align to TRBD1. The J segment lost 2 bases and the V segment lost 5 bases, leaving 8 bases of the junction unmatched. The V gene's germline CDR1 is LNHDA and CDR2 SQIVND (reference sequence). The CDR3 has 16 residues. CDR3 sequence (DNA): TGTGCCAGTAGTCCCTACAGGGGGTCTGGCAATCAGCCCCAGCATTTT. This codes for CASSPYRGSGNQPQHF.

This chain links TRBV7-8 with TRBJ1-4; tentatively, D is TRBD1 (5 bases). Trimming pared 2 bases from V and 4 bases from J, leaving 14 bases between. Per the germline V gene, CDR1 is SGHVS and CDR2 is FQNEAQ. The length of the CDR3 is 16 residues. The CDR3 region is CASSLRPTGLNEKLFF. CDR3 nucleotide sequence: TGTGCCAGCAGCTTACGGCCAACAGGCCTTAATGAAAAACTGTTTTTT.

V usage is TRBV11-2 and J usage is TRBJ2-5; D perhaps matches TRBD2 (6 bases). The CDR3 is made up of 15 amino acids. CDR1 and CDR2 from the germline V gene are SGHAT and FQNNGV. The V end lost 0 bases, the J end lost 1 base, and 9 bases lay between the germline ends. CDR3 coding DNA: TGTGCCAGCAGCTTAGATAGAGCGGGCCAAGAGACCCAGTACTTC. This codes for CASSLDRAGQETQYF.

V usage is TRBV7-2 and J usage is TRBJ1-1, with 7 bases matching TRBD1. Trimming cost V 3 bases and J 5 bases; bases outside gene matches: 6. This CDR3 has 14 residues. Germline V gene sequence: CDR1 SGHTA, CDR2 FQGNSA. CDR3: CASSLPTGRTEAFF. CDR3 nucleotide sequence: TGTGCCAGCAGCTTGCCGACAGGGCGAACTGAAGCTTTCTTT.

This chain links TRBV28 with TRBJ2-1; a possible D gene is TRBD2 (6 bases). Trimming left V 4 bases short and J 7 bases short, with 17 bases between. The CDR3 extends over 15 amino acids. CDR1 and CDR2 (germline): MDHEN, SYDVKM. The CDR3 region is CASSSPGSLGNEQFF. The CDR3 bases are TGTGCCAGCAGTTCACCCGGGAGCCTGGGGAATGAGCAGTTCTTC.

This CDR3 reads CASSAQTGDNQPQHF. The CDR3 bases are TGTGCCAGCAGCGCACAGACAGGGGACAATCAGCCCCAGCATTTT. This chain uses TRBV7-2 with TRBJ1-5, with 8 nucleotides matching TRBD1. Per the germline V gene, CDR1 is SGHTA and CDR2 is FQGNSA. The CDR3 runs 15 residues. V shed 5 bases and J 3 bases; nucleotides not matched to a gene: 6.

The chain employs TRBV2 and TRBJ2-7, with 8 bases aligning to TRBD1. V lost 4 bases to trimming and J lost 0 bases; unmatched junction nucleotides: 5. In germline, CDR1 is SNHLY, CDR2 FYNNEI. The CDR3 spans 15 residues. The DNA of the CDR3 is TGTGCCAGCAGTGGGGGACAGGCGCGCTCCTACGAGCAGTACTTC. Its translation is CASSGGQARSYEQYF.

The rearrangement links TRBV2 to TRBJ1-1, with D tentatively TRBD1 (6 bases). Trimming cost V 7 bases and J 10 bases, with 16 bases left between them. CDR1 and CDR2 (germline): SNHLY, FYNNEI. The CDR3 loop spans 12 amino acids. The CDR3 nucleotides read TGTGCCAGCAAAGTGGGGGGGGCTGTAGCTTTCTTT. Amino acids: CASKVGGAVAFF.

Of note for this clone: Its ends do not fully match the called genes, so a read error is possible. The identical CDR3 is also encoded by other nucleotide sequences in the sample. The chain joins TRBV4-1 to TRBJ1-1; TRBD1 agrees at 12 bases. The CDR3 sequence is 17 residues long. Germline CDR1 MGHRA, CDR2 YSYEKL. CDR3 sequence: CASSPGTGGRLNTEAFF. DNA of the CDR3: TGCGCCAGCAGCCCCGGGACAGGGGGCAGATTGAATACTGAAGCTTTCTTT.

V and J are TRBV2 and TRBJ2-1, with D perhaps matching TRBD1 or TRBD2 (5 bases each). The CDR3 spans 13 residues. Germline V CDR1 and CDR2: SNHLY, FYNNEI. V gave up 5 bases and J gave up 4 bases, with 9 bases separating them. In DNA, the CDR3 is TGTGCCAGCAGTTTGGGGGTTTACAATGAGCAGTTCTTC. It specifies CASSLGVYNEQFF.

V and J are TRBV29-1 and TRBJ2-3, with TRBD1 as a possible D gene (5 bases). The CDR3 covers 13 residues. The germline V gene encodes CDR1 SQVTM and CDR2 ANQGSEA. V lost 4 bases and J lost 1, with 9 bases in between. CDR3 coding DNA: TGCAGCGTTGGCGGACAACGCACAGATACGCAGTATTTT. It is translated as CSVGGQRTDTQYF.

This chain connects TRBV5-1 to TRBJ2-7; 7 bases agree with TRBD1. The CDR3 is made up of 15 amino acids. In germline, CDR1 is SGHRS, CDR2 YFSETQ. After removal of 0 bases from V and 0 bases from J, the junction contained 3 bases not matched to a gene. The CDR3 sequence is CASSLEAGGSYEQYF. In DNA, the CDR3 is TGCGCCAGCAGCTTGGAGGCAGGGGGCTCCTACGAGCAGTACTTC.

This chain connects TRBV19 to TRBJ2-1, with 8 bases fitting TRBD1. With 6 bases clipped from V and 8 bases from J, the junction kept 6 bases outside the gene matches. The germline V gene encodes CDR1 LNHDA and CDR2 SQIVND (reference sequence). The CDR3 contains 13 residues. CDR3 loop: CASRQGALDEQFF. The CDR3 nucleotides read TGTGCCAGTAGGCAGGGGGCATTGGATGAGCAGTTCTTC.